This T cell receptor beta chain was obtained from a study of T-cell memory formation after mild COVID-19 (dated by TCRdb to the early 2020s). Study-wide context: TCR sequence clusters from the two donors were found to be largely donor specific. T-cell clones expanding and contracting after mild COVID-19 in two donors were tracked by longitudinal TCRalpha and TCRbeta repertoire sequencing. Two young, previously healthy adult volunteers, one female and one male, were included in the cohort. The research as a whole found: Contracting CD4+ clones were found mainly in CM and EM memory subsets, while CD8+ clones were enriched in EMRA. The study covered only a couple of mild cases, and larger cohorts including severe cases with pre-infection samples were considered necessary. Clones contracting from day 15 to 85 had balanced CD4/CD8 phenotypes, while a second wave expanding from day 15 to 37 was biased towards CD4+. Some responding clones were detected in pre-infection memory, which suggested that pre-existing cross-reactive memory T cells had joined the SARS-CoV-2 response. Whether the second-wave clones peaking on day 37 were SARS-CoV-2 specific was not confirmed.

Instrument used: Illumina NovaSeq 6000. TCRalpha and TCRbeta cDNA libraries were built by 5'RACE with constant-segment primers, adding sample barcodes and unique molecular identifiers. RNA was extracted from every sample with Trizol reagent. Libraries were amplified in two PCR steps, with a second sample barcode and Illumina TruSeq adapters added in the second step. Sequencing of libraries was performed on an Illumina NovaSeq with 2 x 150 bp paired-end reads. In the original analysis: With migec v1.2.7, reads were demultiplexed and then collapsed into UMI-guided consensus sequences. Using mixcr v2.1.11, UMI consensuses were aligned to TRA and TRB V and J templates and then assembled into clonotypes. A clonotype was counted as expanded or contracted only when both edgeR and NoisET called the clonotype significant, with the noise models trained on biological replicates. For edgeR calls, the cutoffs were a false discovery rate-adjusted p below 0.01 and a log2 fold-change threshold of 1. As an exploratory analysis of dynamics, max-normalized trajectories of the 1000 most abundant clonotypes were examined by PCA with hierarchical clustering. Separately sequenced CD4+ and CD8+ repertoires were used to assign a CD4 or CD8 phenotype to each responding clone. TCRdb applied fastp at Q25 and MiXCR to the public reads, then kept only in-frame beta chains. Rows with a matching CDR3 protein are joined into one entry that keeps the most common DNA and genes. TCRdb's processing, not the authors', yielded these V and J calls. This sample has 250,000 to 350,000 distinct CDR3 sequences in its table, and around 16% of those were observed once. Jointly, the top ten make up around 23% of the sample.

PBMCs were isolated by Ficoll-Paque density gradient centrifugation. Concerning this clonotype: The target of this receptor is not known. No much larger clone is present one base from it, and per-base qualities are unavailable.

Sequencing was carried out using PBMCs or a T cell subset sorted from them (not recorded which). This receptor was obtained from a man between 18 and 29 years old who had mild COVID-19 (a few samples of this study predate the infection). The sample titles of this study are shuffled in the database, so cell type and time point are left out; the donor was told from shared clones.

In nucleotides, the sequence is TGTGCCAGCAGACGTCAGGGCGGGAGCGGCACAGATACGCAGTATTTT. This encodes CASRRQGGSGTDTQYF. The chain employs TRBV7-9 and TRBJ2-3; TRBD2 aligns with 7 central bases. From a lookup of the germline V gene (reference sequence), CDR1 and CDR2 are SEHNR and FQNEAQ. The CDR3 spans 16 residues, from the cysteine through the phenylalanine. Only the CDR3 DNA stays, 48 bases, in frame from base 1. Unmatched junction bases come to 10, with V trimmed by 6 bases and J by 1 base.